The 21 T cell receptor beta chains below come from one sample, sequenced in a study of CD8 T cells in Susac syndrome. Reverse transcription of about 0.45 to 1 ug RNA used random hexamers. Using its own MiXCR run on the immunoSEQ multiplex PCR reads, TCRdb lists one record per CDR3 protein. The sample contains under 200,000 distinct CDR3 sequences, 90% to 95% of which appear only once. Sequencing input: CD4+ T cells from PBMCs. The receptors stem from a human donor in good health.

The chain couples TRBV18 to TRBJ2-7; D unclear. The CDR3 runs to 14 residues. V was cut by 2 bases and J by 9 bases, with 17 bases left in between. Per the germline V gene, CDR1 is KGHSH and CDR2 is LQKENI. In DNA, the CDR3 is TGTGCCAGCTCACCAAATCACGCACAGCTAGGGCAGTACTTC. It encodes CASSPNHAQLGQYF.

The V gene is TRBV20-1, the J gene TRBJ2-7; 11 positions match TRBD2. The germline gives CDR1 DFQATT, CDR2 SNEGSKA (reference sequence). Trimming at V came to 8 bases and at J to 5 bases, leaving 8 bases not matched to a gene. The CDR3 consists of 13 residues. DNA for the CDR3: TGCAGTTTCCGTAGCGGGGGGGCCGACGAGCAGTACTTC. Translated, it gives CSFRSGGADEQYF.

The rearrangement uses TRBV6-1 and TRBJ2-1; 9 bases fit TRBD2. This CDR3 comprises 14 residues. Germline-derived CDR1 and CDR2 are MNHNS and SASEGT. V shed 7 bases, J shed 4 bases, and the junction held 5 bases outside the gene matches. CDR3 DNA: TGTGCCAGCAAAGCGGGGGGCCATTACAATGAGCAGTTCTTC. Its translation: CASKAGGHYNEQFF.

The chain employs TRBV2 and TRBJ2-1; TRBD1 aligns across 8 bases. The V gene's germline CDR1 is SNHLY and CDR2 FYNNEI. V was pared by 7 bases and J by 5 bases, with 7 bases of the junction left unmatched. CDR3 length equals 14 residues. The CDR3 nucleotides are TGTGCCAGCACGGACAGGGCCTTCGACAATGAGCAGTTCTTC. Residues: CASTDRAFDNEQFF.

The table lists this clonotype with a count of one. The rearrangement joins TRBV3-1 to TRBJ2-7; TRBD1 might be the D (6 bases). Trimming pared 1 base from V and 7 bases from J, leaving 11 bases between. The germline CDR1 and CDR2 sequences are LGHDT and YNNKEL (reference sequence). This CDR3 is built from 13 residues. CDR3 in amino acids: CASSQGGGEEQYF. The CDR3 nucleotides are TGTGCCAGCAGCCAAGGTGGGGGCGAAGAGCAGTACTTC.

The chain is built from TRBV2 and TRBJ2-5; 8 bases fit TRBD1. The CDR3 spans 14 residues. CDR1 SNHLY and CDR2 FYNNEI come from the germline V gene. V trimming: 4 bases; J trimming: 4 bases; junction bases outside the gene matches: 5. In DNA, the CDR3 is TGTGCCAGCAGTGTCGACAGGGGTAGAGAGACCCAGTACTTC. Encoded protein: CASSVDRGRETQYF.

This clonotype came up once. The rearrangement uses TRBV6-1 and TRBJ1-5; D uncertain. V was shortened by 8 bases and J by 6 bases, with 14 bases between the two germline ends. This CDR3 spans 13 amino acids. CDR1 MNHNS and CDR2 SASEGT come from the germline V gene. For the CDR3, the DNA is TGTGCCAGCCAACATTCAAGTATTCAGCCCCAGCATTTT. It encodes CASQHSSIQPQHF.

The chain recombines TRBV24-1 with TRBJ1-5; D is unresolved. Looked up from germline, CDR1 is KGHDR and CDR2 is SFDVKD. CDR3 length: 13 amino acids. With 3 bases removed from V and 4 bases from J, the gap between germline ends came to 6 bases. The CDR3 bases are TGTGCCACCAGTGATATAACTAATCAGCCCCAGCATTTT. It specifies CATSDITNQPQHF.

This clonotype is a singleton in its sample. The chain has TRBV6-2 or TRBV6-3 and TRBJ2-7, with 13 bases matching TRBD2. There are 15 residues in the CDR3. V shed 7 bases and J 3 bases; nucleotides not matched to a gene: 6. Germline V CDR1 and CDR2: MNHEY, SVGEGT. CDR3 protein: CASKQGLAGYYEQYF. CDR3 nucleotide sequence: TGTGCCAGCAAACAGGGACTAGCGGGGTACTACGAGCAGTACTTC.

The chain couples TRBV20-1 to TRBJ2-7; D is possibly TRBD2 (5 bases). Germline CDR1 DFQATT, CDR2 SNEGSKA (reference sequence). This CDR3 is built from 15 residues. Trimming cost V 0 bases and J 0 bases, with 12 bases left between them. The CDR3 is CSARDHRGNSYEQYF. In DNA form, the CDR3 reads TGCAGTGCTAGAGATCACCGGGGAAACTCCTACGAGCAGTACTTC.

V and J are TRBV4-3 and TRBJ1-6; TRBD1 aligns across 10 bases. CDR1 is LGHNA and CDR2 is YSLEER in the germline V gene. The CDR3 is 15 residues long. V dropped 4 bases and J dropped 10; count of bases not matched to a gene: 7. The CDR3 DNA reads as TGCGCCAGCAGCCGCAAAGGGGACAGGGGATCACCCCTCCACTTT. Translated: CASSRKGDRGSPLHF.

The chain carries TRBV20-1 and TRBJ2-7; no reliable D call. Germline CDR1 reads DFQATT; CDR2 reads SNEGSKA (reference sequence). CDR3 length: 14 residues. Trimming took off 2 bases at V and 7 bases at J, with 18 bases between the two ends. In DNA, the CDR3 is TGCAGTGCTAGACCCTACCAGGTAGGATGGGAGCAGTACTTC. Translation gives CSARPYQVGWEQYF.

The rearrangement uses TRBV29-1 and TRBJ2-5, with 10 bases matching TRBD2. Germline V gene data show CDR1 as SQVTM and CDR2 as ANQGSEA. After removal of 2 bases from V and 1 base from J, the junction contained 4 bases not matched to a gene. CDR3 length equals 15 residues. Written as DNA, the CDR3 is TGCAGCGTTGAAAACTCTAGCGGGGGCCAAGAGACCCAGTACTTC. Its translation is CSVENSSGGQETQYF. The whole variable domain, filled in from reference TRBV29-1 and TRBJ2-5, reads SAVISQKPSRDICQRGTSLTIQCQVDSQVTMMFWYRQQPGQSLTLIATANQGSEATYESGFVIDKFPISRPNLTFSTLTVSNMSPEDSSIYLCSVENSSGGQETQYFGPGTRLLVL.

The V and J genes are TRBV3-1 and TRBJ1-5; TRBD1 might be the D (6 bases). This CDR3 is 15 amino acids long. Germline assignment: CDR1 LGHDT and CDR2 YNNKEL (reference sequence). With 2 bases removed from V and 4 bases from J, the gap between germline ends came to 12 bases. The CDR3 region has the DNA TGTGCCAGCAGCCAAACACGGACAGCTAATCAGCCCCAGCATTTT. This codes for CASSQTRTANQPQHF.

The chain's CDR3 is CSARSAREHEQYF. The CDR3, as DNA: TGCAGTGCTAGATCCGCCAGGGAGCACGAGCAGTACTTC. The gene calls are TRBV20-1 and TRBJ2-7; perhaps D is TRBD1 or TRBD2 (5 bases each). The V end was cut by 2 bases, the J end by 5 bases, with 13 bases between. Germline CDR1 and CDR2: DFQATT and SNEGSKA (reference sequence). The CDR3 runs 13 residues.

As DNA, the CDR3 is TGTGCCAGCAGTTCAGGGGGGGCCTACGAGCAGTACTTC. It translates to CASSSGGAYEQYF. The rearrangement uses TRBV7-9 and TRBJ2-7; D is perhaps TRBD1 or TRBD2 (7 bases each). The V gene lost 6 bases and the J gene lost 2 bases, with 11 bases spanning the gap. Germline CDR1 SEHNR, CDR2 FQNEAQ (reference sequence). The CDR3 is 13 amino acids.

V usage is TRBV25-1 and J usage is TRBJ1-3; D ambiguous. The CDR3 is 15 residues long. In germline, CDR1 is MGHDK, CDR2 SYGVNS. V was cut by 7 bases and J by 2 bases, with 15 bases left in between. In nucleotides, the CDR3 is TGTGCCAGCACCTCCAACCCCGGGGCTGGAAACACCATATATTTT. As protein: CASTSNPGAGNTIYF.

The chain couples TRBV21-1 to TRBJ2-7; the table names TRBD1, a call not compared with the DNA. TRBV21-1 is a recognized pseudogene. CDR3 size: 14 residues. CDR3 in DNA: TGTGCCAGCAGCCCGGGACGGGAGGCCTACGAGCAGTACTTC. Its protein product is CASSPGREAYEQYF.

The chain links TRBV29-1 to TRBJ2-1, with D possibly matching TRBD2 (7 bases). Deletions cut 4 bases from V and 8 bases from J, with 18 bases between. CDR1 is SQVTM, CDR2 ANQGSEA, per germline. The CDR3 has 14 residues. CDR3 loop: CSVVESGGRDEQFF. The CDR3 bases are TGCAGCGTTGTTGAGTCGGGGGGCCGGGATGAGCAGTTCTTC.

The rearrangement uses TRBV20-1 and TRBJ2-1; D is undetermined. V lost 2 bases to trimming and J lost 4 bases, with 6 bases between them. Germline CDR1 and CDR2: DFQATT and SNEGSKA (reference sequence). The CDR3 contains 12 residues. The CDR3 bases are TGCAGTGCTAGACACGTATACAATGAGCAGTTCTTC. Protein: CSARHVYNEQFF.

The chain carries TRBV7-8 and TRBJ2-1; TRBD2 might be the D (5 bases). Trimming left V 5 bases short and J 7 bases short, with 9 bases between. Germline lookup yields CDR1 SGHVS and CDR2 FQNEAQ. This CDR3 region has 12 residues. CDR3 DNA: TGTGCCAGCAGCCCTCAGCGGAATGAGCAGTTCTTC. Amino acid sequence: CASSPQRNEQFF.